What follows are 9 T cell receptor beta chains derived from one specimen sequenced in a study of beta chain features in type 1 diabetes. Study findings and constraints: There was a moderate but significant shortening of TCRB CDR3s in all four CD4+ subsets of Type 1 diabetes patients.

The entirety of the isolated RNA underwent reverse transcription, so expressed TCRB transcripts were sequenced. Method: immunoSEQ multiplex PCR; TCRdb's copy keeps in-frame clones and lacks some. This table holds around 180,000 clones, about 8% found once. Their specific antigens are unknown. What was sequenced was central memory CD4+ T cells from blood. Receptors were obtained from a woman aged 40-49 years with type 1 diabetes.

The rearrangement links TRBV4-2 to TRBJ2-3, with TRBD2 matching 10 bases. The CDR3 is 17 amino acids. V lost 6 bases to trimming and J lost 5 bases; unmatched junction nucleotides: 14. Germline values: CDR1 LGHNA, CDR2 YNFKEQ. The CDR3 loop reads CASSYGGSGGARDTQYF. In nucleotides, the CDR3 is TGTGCCAGCAGTTACGGAGGGAGCGGGGGGGCAAGAGATACGCAGTATTTT.

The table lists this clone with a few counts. The DNA for the CDR3 is TGTGCCAGCAGTCTAGATCGCCATGGCTACACCTTC. Translating gives CASSLDRHGYTF. The chain employs TRBV28 and TRBJ1-2; D is undetermined. Per the germline V gene, CDR1 is MDHEN and CDR2 is SYDVKM. Trimming took 5 bases from V and 6 from J, leaving 10 bases between them. CDR3 length: 12 amino acids.

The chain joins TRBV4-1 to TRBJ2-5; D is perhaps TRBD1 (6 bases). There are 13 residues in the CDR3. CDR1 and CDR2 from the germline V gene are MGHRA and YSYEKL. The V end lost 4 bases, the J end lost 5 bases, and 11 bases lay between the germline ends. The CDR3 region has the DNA TGCGCCAGCAGCCCGCACAGGGATGAGACCCAGTACTTC. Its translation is CASSPHRDETQYF.

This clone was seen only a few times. The CDR3 is CASQGVAKNIQYF. CDR3 sequence (DNA): TGTGCCAGTCAGGGGGTAGCCAAAAACATTCAGTACTTC. The gene calls are TRBV28 and TRBJ2-4, with TRBD1 identical over 7 bases. V gave up 9 bases and J gave up 0 bases; unmatched junction bases: 2. This CDR3 spans 13 amino acids. Per the germline V gene, CDR1 is MDHEN and CDR2 is SYDVKM.

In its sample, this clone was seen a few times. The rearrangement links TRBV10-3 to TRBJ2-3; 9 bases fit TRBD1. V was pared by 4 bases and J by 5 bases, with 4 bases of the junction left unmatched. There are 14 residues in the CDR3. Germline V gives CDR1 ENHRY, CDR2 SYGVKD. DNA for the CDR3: TGTGCCATCAGTGGTAGGACAGGGGAAGATACGCAGTATTTT. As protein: CAISGRTGEDTQYF.

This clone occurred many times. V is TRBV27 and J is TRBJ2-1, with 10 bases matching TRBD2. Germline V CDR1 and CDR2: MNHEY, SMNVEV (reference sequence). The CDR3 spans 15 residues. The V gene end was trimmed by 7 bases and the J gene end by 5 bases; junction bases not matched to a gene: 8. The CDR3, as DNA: TGTGCCAGCACCCTCGGAGCGGGGGGGGACAATGAGCAGTTCTTC. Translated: CASTLGAGGDNEQFF.

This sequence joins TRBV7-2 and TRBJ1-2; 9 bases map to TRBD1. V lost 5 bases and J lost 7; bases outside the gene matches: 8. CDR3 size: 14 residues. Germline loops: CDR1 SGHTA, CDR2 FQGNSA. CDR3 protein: CASSQGGQGGGYTF. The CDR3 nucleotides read TGTGCCAGCAGCCAAGGGGGACAGGGTGGTGGCTACACCTTC.

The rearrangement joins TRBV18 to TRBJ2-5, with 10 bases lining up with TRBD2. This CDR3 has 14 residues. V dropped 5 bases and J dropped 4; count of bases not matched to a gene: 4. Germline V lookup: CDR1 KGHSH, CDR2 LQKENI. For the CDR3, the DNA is TGTGCCAGCTCATCCGGACTAGCGGTAGAGACCCAGTACTTC. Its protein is CASSSGLAVETQYF.

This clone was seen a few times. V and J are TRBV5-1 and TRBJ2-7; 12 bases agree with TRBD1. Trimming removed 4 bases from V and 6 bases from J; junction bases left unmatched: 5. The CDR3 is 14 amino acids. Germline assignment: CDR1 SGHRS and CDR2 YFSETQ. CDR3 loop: CASSPGQGATEQYF. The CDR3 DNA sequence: TGCGCCAGCAGCCCGGGACAGGGGGCGACCGAGCAGTACTTC.